The clone carrying this T cell receptor beta chain was observed at least ten times. Its antigen is as yet unknown. This sample is part of a study of regulatory T cells in long-lasting Graves disease. About the research overall: The criterion for persistent Graves' disease was over 5 years of antithyroid drugs with positive TSH receptor antibodies. Study-wide findings and caveats: It was in persistent disease that TRBV28, TRBJ1-2 and TRBJ2-5 were favored. TCR diversity was lower in persistent than newly diagnosed Graves' disease.

The time point denotes: persistent/refractory GD, antithyroid drugs over 5 years with positive TRAb. The authors made the TCR library using RNA they extracted from PBMCs. Germline V CDR1 and CDR2: MDHEN, SYDVKM. The CDR3 is made up of 13 amino acids. V shed 6 bases and J shed 3 bases, with 9 bases lying between them. Arm-PCR of CDR3 regions with iRepertoire HTBI primers generated TCR beta libraries. TCRdb itself ran the multiplex PCR reads through MiXCR, one entry per CDR3 protein. The profile shows roughly 400,000 distinct CDR3 sequences, under 25% of them singletons. The clonotype originates from a female donor with Graves disease. The source was peripheral blood mononuclear cells (PBMCs), collected when the disease was refractory, from a patient treated with antithyroid drugs. V gene TRBV28 combines with J gene TRBJ1-5; TRBD1 might be the D (6 bases). The CDR3, as DNA: TGTGCCAGCAGGACAGGTAACAATCAGCCCCAGCATTTT. This sequence encodes CASRTGNNQPQHF.